The 10 T cell receptor beta chains given below trace back to one sample, sequenced in a study of shared clonotypes between healthy human individuals. The assay was immunoSEQ multiplex PCR, and TCRdb's table has in-frame clones only and misses some. The sample comprises about 820,000 clones, 92% of which are singletons, and less than 25% rests with the top ten. CD45RO-negative cells were positively selected for CCR7, leaving out terminally differentiated effector memory CD45RA+ cells. Sample: naive CD8+ T cells sorted from blood. These receptor sequences come from a man aged 25 to 40 in good health.

This chain uses TRBV7-9 with TRBJ1-1; maybe TRBD1 (6 bases). Germline V gene lookup returns CDR1 SEHNR and CDR2 FQNEAQ (reference sequence). The V and J ends lost 11 bases and 2 bases respectively, with 15 bases between them. This CDR3 has 13 residues. The CDR3 loop reads CAHGGASNTEAFF. The CDR3 DNA follows: TGTGCCCATGGGGGGGCCTCCAACACTGAAGCTTTCTTT.

This clone occurred once. Different DNA sequences within this sample yield the same CDR3. The V call is TRBV6-5, the J call TRBJ2-2; TRBD1 matches 8 bases. V gave up 0 bases and J gave up 6 bases; unmatched junction bases: 0. Germline assignment: CDR1 MNHEY and CDR2 SVGAGI. The CDR3 has 14 amino acids. The CDR3, as DNA: TGTGCCAGCAGTTACTCACAGGGGGCCGGGGAGCTGTTTTTT. It is translated as CASSYSQGAGELFF.

The gene calls are TRBV28 and TRBJ2-6; unclear D gene. CDR3 length equals 17 residues. Trimming removed 5 bases at V and 1 base at J, with 15 bases between. In germline, CDR1 is MDHEN, CDR2 SYDVKM. This CDR3 reads CASSVNLEISGANVLTF. As DNA, the CDR3 is TGTGCCAGCAGTGTAAACCTTGAAATATCTGGGGCCAACGTCCTGACTTTC.

The gene calls are TRBV27 and TRBJ2-2; D gene unclear. CDR1 is MNHEY and CDR2 is SMNVEV in the germline V gene (reference sequence). This CDR3 region has 13 residues. V dropped 1 base and J dropped 3 bases, with 3 bases sitting between them. CDR3 loop: CASSLFYTGELFF. In DNA, the CDR3 is TGTGCCAGCAGTTTATTCTACACCGGGGAGCTGTTTTTT.

This clone occurred a few times. V gene TRBV2 combines with J gene TRBJ2-3; tentatively, D is TRBD2 (6 bases). Germline V gives CDR1 SNHLY, CDR2 FYNNEI. The CDR3 covers 11 residues. V gave up 6 bases and J gave up 11 bases, with 12 bases separating them. This CDR3 is CASRQIAEQYF. CDR3 DNA sequence: TGTGCCAGCAGACAAATAGCGGAGCAGTATTTT.

The chain employs TRBV30 and TRBJ2-1; D might be TRBD1 or TRBD2, each matching 5 bases. The CDR3 has 16 residues. CDR1 GTSNPN and CDR2 SVGIG come from the germline V gene (reference sequence). V was trimmed by 1 base and J by 0 bases, leaving 13 bases between them. CDR3 sequence: CAWSDVWGSSYNEQFF. The CDR3 nucleotides read TGTGCCTGGAGTGATGTTTGGGGGAGCTCCTACAATGAGCAGTTCTTC.

The rearrangement uses TRBV11-3 and TRBJ2-7; D gene uncertain. The CDR3 extends over 15 amino acids. Germline V gene sequence: CDR1 SGHNT, CDR2 YENEEA. With 2 bases removed from V and 2 bases from J, the gap between germline ends came to 13 bases. The CDR3 sequence: CASSLNWLTAYEQYF. The CDR3 DNA is TGTGCCAGCAGCTTAAACTGGCTAACGGCCTACGAGCAGTACTTC.

The chain joins TRBV5-1 to TRBJ2-1; D is unresolved. The CDR3 runs 13 residues. Trimming shortened V by 0 bases and J by 6 bases, and 7 bases separated the two germline ends. Germline values: CDR1 SGHRS, CDR2 YFSETQ. CDR3 residues: CASSLGGVNEQFF. CDR3 coding DNA: TGCGCCAGCAGCTTGGGTGGGGTCAATGAGCAGTTCTTC. The whole variable domain, remainder taken from reference TRBV5-1 and TRBJ2-1, is KAGVTQTPRYLIKTRGQQVTLSCSPISGHRSVSWYQQTPGQGLQFLFEYFSETQRNKGNFPGRFSGRQFSNSRSEMNVSTLELGDSALYLCASSLGGVNEQFFGPGTRLTVL.

The chain joins TRBV5-8 to TRBJ2-1; D is ambiguous. V shed 5 bases and J shed 1 base, with 4 bases lying between them. The germline CDR1 and CDR2 sequences are SGHTS and YDEGEE. The CDR3 has 12 amino acids. The CDR3 loop is CASSRSYNEQFF. CDR3 DNA: TGTGCCAGCAGTAGGTCCTACAATGAGCAGTTCTTC.

V gene TRBV27 combines with J gene TRBJ2-1, with a tentative D call TRBD2 (5 bases). The CDR3 totals 12 residues. CDR1 and CDR2 (germline): MNHEY, SMNVEV (reference sequence). V was trimmed by 6 bases and J by 6 bases, leaving 9 bases between them. CDR3 loop: CASRGGPNEQFF. CDR3 sequence (DNA): TGTGCCAGCAGAGGAGGTCCCAATGAGCAGTTCTTC.